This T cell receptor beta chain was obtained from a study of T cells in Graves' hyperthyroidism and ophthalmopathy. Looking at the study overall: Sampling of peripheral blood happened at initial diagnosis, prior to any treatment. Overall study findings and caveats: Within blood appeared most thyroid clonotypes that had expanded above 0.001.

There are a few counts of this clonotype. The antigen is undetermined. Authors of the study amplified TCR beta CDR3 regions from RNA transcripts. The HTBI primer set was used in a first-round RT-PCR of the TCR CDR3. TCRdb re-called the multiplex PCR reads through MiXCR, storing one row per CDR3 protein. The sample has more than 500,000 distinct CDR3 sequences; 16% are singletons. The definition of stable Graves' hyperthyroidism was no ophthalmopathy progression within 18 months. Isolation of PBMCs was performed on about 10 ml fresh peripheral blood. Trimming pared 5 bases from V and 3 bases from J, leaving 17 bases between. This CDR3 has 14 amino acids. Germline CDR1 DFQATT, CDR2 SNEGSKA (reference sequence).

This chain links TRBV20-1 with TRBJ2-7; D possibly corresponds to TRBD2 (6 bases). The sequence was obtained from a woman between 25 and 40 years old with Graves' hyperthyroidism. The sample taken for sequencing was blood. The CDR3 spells CSALQWTGVYEQYF. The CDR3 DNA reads TGCAGTGCTTTACAATGGACGGGAGTCTACGAGCAGTACTTC.